Following are 30 T cell receptor beta chains from one sample sequenced in a study of patients and donors after allogeneic stem cell transplantation. TCRdb called the RT-PCR reads again in MiXCR, with one record for every CDR3 protein. The sample includes 110,000 or so distinct CDR3 sequences, around 36% of them seen just once. The sample comprised blood, either unsorted or a sorted T cell fraction (not recorded which). These receptors were taken from a human donor who was either an allogeneic HSCT recipient or a stem cell or donor lymphocyte infusion donor (not recorded which). It is not recorded whose cells these are; they may come from a transplant donor.

The chain has TRBV25-1 and TRBJ1-6, with D possibly being TRBD1 (6 bases). The CDR3 is 16 amino acids. Germline V gene lookup returns CDR1 MGHDK and CDR2 SYGVNS. V dropped 1 base and J dropped 6 bases, with 13 bases sitting between them. The CDR3 DNA is TGTGCCAGCAGTGAATCAAGGACAGCCCGTAATTCACCCCTCCACTTT. Amino acids: CASSESRTARNSPLHF.

This chain connects TRBV6-6 to TRBJ1-5, with no clear D. V lost 7 bases and J lost 0, with 7 bases in between. CDR3 length: 13 residues. Looked up from germline, CDR1 is MNHNY and CDR2 is SVGAGI (reference sequence). The CDR3 region is CASTYYSNQPQHF. CDR3 in DNA: TGTGCCAGCACCTACTATAGCAATCAGCCCCAGCATTTT.

The rearrangement links TRBV24-1 to TRBJ2-1; 10 nucleotides match TRBD2. CDR1 and CDR2 (germline): KGHDR, SFDVKD. V shed 0 bases, J shed 5 bases, and the junction held 12 bases outside the gene matches. The CDR3 has 19 amino acids. CDR3 sequence reads: CATSDLPRTSGLIDNEQFF. In DNA, the CDR3 is TGTGCCACCAGTGATTTGCCCCGGACTAGCGGCCTCATAGACAATGAGCAGTTCTTC.

This CDR3 is CSTGPEAFF. CDR3 DNA sequence: TGCAGCACGGGACCTGAAGCTTTCTTT. The J gene is TRBJ1-1, the V gene TRBV29-1, with D maybe TRBD1 (5 bases). The CDR3 is 9 amino acids. The V gene lost 8 bases and the J gene lost 6 bases, with 7 bases spanning the gap. Germline CDR1 SQVTM, CDR2 ANQGSEA.

This clonotype has only one observation. The gene calls are TRBV10-3 and TRBJ2-2, with 11 positions matching TRBD1. CDR3 length: 16 residues. Germline V gene data show CDR1 as ENHRY and CDR2 as SYGVKD. Trimming cost V 4 bases and J 5 bases; bases outside gene matches: 6. The CDR3 nucleotides are TGTGCCATCAGTGGAGGGACAGGGGGATTTACCGGGGAGCTGTTTTTT. Translated, it gives CAISGGTGGFTGELFF.

The chain joins TRBV4-3 to TRBJ2-1; D unclear. With 3 bases removed from V and 0 bases from J, the gap between germline ends came to 12 bases. This CDR3 spans 16 amino acids. Germline assignment: CDR1 LGHNA and CDR2 YSLEER. CDR3 sequence: CASSHASWSSYNEQFF. The CDR3 nucleotides are TGCGCCAGCAGCCATGCCAGCTGGAGCTCCTACAATGAGCAGTTCTTC.

The V call is TRBV15, the J call TRBJ2-1; D is ambiguous. V lost 2 bases, J lost 5 bases, and 16 bases lay in between. The CDR3 is 16 amino acids. Germline lookup yields CDR1 LNHNV and CDR2 YYDKDF (reference sequence). CDR3 protein: CATSRIGRSLNNEQFF. The CDR3 nucleotides read TGTGCCACCAGCAGAATTGGACGGAGCCTTAACAATGAGCAGTTCTTC. The full variable domain, its missing parts supplied by reference TRBV15 and TRBJ2-1, is DAMVIQNPRYQVTQFGKPVTLSCSQTLNHNVMYWYQQKSSQAPKLLFHYYDKDFNNEADTPDNFQSRRPNTSFCFLDIRSPGLGDTAMYLCATSRIGRSLNNEQFFGPGTRLTVL.

This clonotype occurred many times. Here the CDR3 reads CASRTGDGNQPQHF. CDR3 nucleotide sequence: TGCGCCAGCAGGACAGGGGACGGCAATCAGCCCCAGCATTTT. The chain has TRBV10-2 and TRBJ1-5; 8 nucleotides match TRBD1. CDR3 length: 14 amino acids. Germline V gene lookup returns CDR1 WSHSY and CDR2 SAAADI. V shed 6 bases, J shed 2 bases, and the junction held 3 bases outside the gene matches.

The chain is built from TRBV6-6 and TRBJ2-7; D is unresolved. This CDR3 has 11 amino acids. The germline V gene has CDR1 MNHNY and CDR2 SVGAGI (reference sequence). V was trimmed by 8 bases and J by 3 bases, leaving 8 bases between them. CDR3 in DNA: TGTGCCAGCGGGGTGAACTACGAGCAGTACTTC. This gives the protein CASGVNYEQYF.

This clonotype was counted a few times. The J gene is TRBJ1-2, the V gene TRBV24-1; maybe TRBD1 (5 bases). Between the trimmed V and J ends, which lost 4 bases and 5 bases, there was a span of 10 bases. Germline V gives CDR1 KGHDR, CDR2 SFDVKD. The CDR3 extends over 13 amino acids. In nucleotides, the CDR3 is TGTGCCACCAGTGAGGCCGGGACTTATGGCTACACCTTC. Its protein product is CATSEAGTYGYTF.

On this clonotype itself: The CDR3 does not end in the conserved phenylalanine or tryptophan, so this is likely a read error. The chain employs TRBV29-1 and TRBJ1-1; possible D gene TRBD1, 5 bases. CDR1 is SQVTM and CDR2 is ANQGSEA in the germline V gene. The ends were cut back, 8 bases at V and 0 bases at J, with 10 bases in the middle. This CDR3 spans 12 amino acids. The CDR3 DNA sequence: TGCAGCACCGGGACCTTGAACACTGAAGCTTTCTTG. Residues: CSTGTLNTEAFL.

In its sample, this clonotype was seen a few times. The chain combines TRBV12-3 or TRBV12-4 with TRBJ2-1; 8 bases match TRBD2. The CDR3 loop spans 14 amino acids. V gave up 6 bases and J gave up 8 bases; unmatched junction bases: 9. In nucleotides, the CDR3 is TGTGCCAGCAGCCATAGCGGGGCCGGGGATGAGCAGTTCTTC. Translated: CASSHSGAGDEQFF.

The chain links TRBV6-2 or TRBV6-3 to TRBJ1-1; tentatively, D is TRBD1 (5 bases). This CDR3 has 13 residues. From germline, CDR1 is MNHEY and CDR2 SVGEGT. The germline V and J ends were trimmed by 0 bases and 10 bases, with 12 bases remaining between them. CDR3 region: CASSYSGGYRAFF. The DNA for the CDR3 is TGTGCCAGCAGTTACTCCGGGGGATATCGAGCTTTCTTT.

The CDR3 nucleotides are TGCAGCGTTGGATGGATAGGGACCGAAAAACTGTTTTTT. This translates into CSVGWIGTEKLFF. The chain employs TRBV29-1 and TRBJ1-4, with TRBD1 as a possible D gene (5 bases). The CDR3 extends over 13 amino acids. Germline V gene lookup returns CDR1 SQVTM and CDR2 ANQGSEA. The V end lost 4 bases, the J end lost 8 bases, and 14 bases lay between the germline ends. The whole variable domain, filled in from reference TRBV29-1 and TRBJ1-4, reads SAVISQKPSRDICQRGTSLTIQCQVDSQVTMMFWYRQQPGQSLTLIATANQGSEATYESGFVIDKFPISRPNLTFSTLTVSNMSPEDSSIYLCSVGWIGTEKLFFGSGTQLSVL.

The J gene is TRBJ1-1, the V gene TRBV7-8, with TRBD1 matching over 7 bases. Germline CDR1 reads SGHVS; CDR2 reads FQNEAQ. V trimming: 4 bases; J trimming: 10 bases; junction bases outside the gene matches: 3. The CDR3 spans 11 residues. The CDR3 region has the DNA TGTGCCAGCAGCTCACAGGGGCTAGCTTTCTTT. Amino acid sequence: CASSSQGLAFF. The variable domain in full, with the rest retrieved from reference TRBV7-8 and TRBJ1-1, is GAGVSQSPRYKVAKRGQDVALRCDPISGHVSLFWYQQALGQGPEFLTYFQNEAQLDKSGLPSDRFFAERPEGSVSTLKIQRTQQEDSAVYLCASSSQGLAFFGQGTRLTVV.

The chain carries TRBV5-5 and TRBJ1-5; no clear D gene. The CDR3 is 17 residues long. V lost 0 bases to trimming and J lost 3 bases, with 16 bases between them. Germline V gives CDR1 SGHKS, CDR2 YYEKEE (reference sequence). The CDR3 nucleotides are TGTGCCAGCAGCTTGGGGGCAGGTCTCGCCTTCAATCAGCCCCAGCATTTT. Amino acid sequence: CASSLGAGLAFNQPQHF.

V gene TRBV5-5 combines with J gene TRBJ2-1, with a weak D call TRBD1 (5 bases). In germline, CDR1 is SGHKS, CDR2 YYEKEE (reference sequence). V was cut by 6 bases and J by 4 bases, with 14 bases left in between. The CDR3 runs 14 residues. CDR3 in DNA: TGTGCCAGCATAAACAGGTCATTATACAATGAGCAGTTCTTC. This encodes CASINRSLYNEQFF.

CDR3 residues: CSARDGRGEETTQYF. Here the CDR3 DNA reads TGCAGTGCTAGAGATGGAAGGGGGGAGGAGACTACGCAGTATTTT. The chain is built from TRBV20-1 and TRBJ2-3, with D perhaps matching TRBD1 or TRBD2 (6 bases each). V was pared by 0 bases and J by 8 bases, with 18 bases between. The CDR3 loop spans 15 amino acids. CDR1 DFQATT and CDR2 SNEGSKA come from the germline V gene (reference sequence).

The chain carries TRBV28 and TRBJ1-5; a possible D gene is TRBD1 (5 bases). CDR3 size: 15 residues. The V gene's germline CDR1 is MDHEN and CDR2 SYDVKM. Trimming cost V 1 base and J 4 bases, with 11 bases left between them. The chain's CDR3 is CASSLSGLGNQPQHF. The CDR3 coding sequence is TGTGCCAGCAGTTTATCAGGGTTAGGAAATCAGCCCCAGCATTTT.

V is TRBV4-3 and J is TRBJ2-7; TRBD2 matches 7 bases. After removal of 4 bases from V and 2 bases from J, the junction contained 11 bases not matched to a gene. The CDR3 length is 16 residues. Germline V CDR1 and CDR2: LGHNA, YSLEER. In DNA form, the CDR3 reads TGCGCCAGCAGCCCTAATCTAGCGGAGCCCACCTACGAGCAGTACTTC. As protein: CASSPNLAEPTYEQYF.

This clonotype was detected only a few times. The chain is built from TRBV7-6 and TRBJ2-1, with TRBD2 matching over 9 bases. Per germline, CDR1 SGHVS and CDR2 FNYEAQ. The CDR3 consists of 15 residues. The trim removed 1 base at V and 5 bases at J, leaving 3 bases unmatched. CDR3 DNA sequence: TGTGCCAGCAGCTTAGTAGCGGGAGTCAACAATGAGCAGTTCTTC. Its translation: CASSLVAGVNNEQFF.

The rearrangement uses TRBV28 and TRBJ1-2; D is perhaps TRBD1 (5 bases). The CDR3 is 12 amino acids. V was clipped by 8 bases and J by 5 bases, with 12 bases between them. Germline-derived CDR1 and CDR2 are MDHEN and SYDVKM. CDR3 coding DNA: TGTGCCAGCCATGCGGGGCCGTATGGCTACACCTTC. Translating gives CASHAGPYGYTF.

This clonotype was counted a few times. The V call is TRBV7-2, the J call TRBJ2-1, with 10 bases fitting TRBD2. The CDR3 loop spans 16 amino acids. From germline, CDR1 is SGHTA and CDR2 FQGNSA. With V trimmed by 5 bases and J by 2 bases, 6 bases remained unmatched. CDR3 sequence: CASSHRTSGTYNEQFF. CDR3 DNA: TGTGCCAGCAGCCACAGGACTAGCGGTACCTACAATGAGCAGTTCTTC.

This clonotype was observed a few times. V usage is TRBV20-1 and J usage is TRBJ2-1; 9 bases agree with TRBD2. V was clipped by 4 bases and J by 2 bases; unmatched bases: 3. Germline CDR1 DFQATT, CDR2 SNEGSKA (reference sequence). The CDR3 has 14 amino acids. CDR3 coding DNA: TGCAGTGCTACCGGCGGGAGGGCCTACAATGAGCAGTTCTTC. It specifies CSATGGRAYNEQFF.

The chain employs TRBV7-9 and TRBJ1-1, with 11 nucleotides matching TRBD1. V trimming: 5 bases; J trimming: 4 bases; junction bases outside the gene matches: 6. The CDR3 length is 15 residues. Germline V gene lookup returns CDR1 SEHNR and CDR2 FQNEAQ (reference sequence). The CDR3: CASSDTGTGGTEAFF. CDR3 coding DNA: TGTGCCAGCAGCGATACCGGGACAGGGGGCACTGAAGCTTTCTTT.

This clonotype was seen more than once but under ten times. This chain links TRBV4-1 with TRBJ2-1; 11 positions agree with TRBD2. The CDR3 runs 15 residues. Germline-derived CDR1 and CDR2 are MGHRA and YSYEKL. With 4 bases clipped from V and 3 bases from J, the junction kept 2 bases outside the gene matches. CDR3 nucleotides: TGCGCCAGCAGCCTAGCGGGAGGGAACTACAATGAGCAGTTCTTC. Its protein is CASSLAGGNYNEQFF.

The CDR3 DNA is TGTGCCAGCAGCTTCCAGGATAATGAAAAACTGTTTTTT. Translated: CASSFQDNEKLFF. This rearrangement joins TRBV7-9 to TRBJ1-4; D gene unclear. V lost 3 bases, J lost 4 bases, and 6 bases lay in between. The germline gives CDR1 SEHNR, CDR2 FQNEAQ (reference sequence). The CDR3 consists of 13 residues.

Details on this clonotype: A junction boundary mismatches the germline segment, possibly from a read error. The V call is TRBV3-1, the J call TRBJ1-3; D is unclear. Looked up from germline, CDR1 is LGHDT and CDR2 is YNNKEL (reference sequence). This CDR3 is built from 14 residues. CDR3 coding DNA: TGTGCCAGCAGCCAAGACATATCCCGACCCCCTCGACATTTT. Protein sequence: CASSQDISRPPRHF.

V gene TRBV29-1 combines with J gene TRBJ2-1; 9 bases agree with TRBD1. Germline-derived CDR1 and CDR2 are SQVTM and ANQGSEA. With V trimmed by 2 bases and J by 14 bases, 4 bases remained unmatched. The CDR3 runs 11 residues. DNA of the CDR3: TGCAGCGTTGAAAGGGACAGGGTGAAGTTCTTC. Translating gives CSVERDRVKFF.

The rearrangement links TRBV6-2 or TRBV6-3 to TRBJ1-5; TRBD1 might be the D (6 bases). CDR1 is MNHEY and CDR2 is SVGEGT in the germline V gene. The V end was cut by 2 bases, the J end by 0 bases, with 14 bases between. The CDR3 contains 17 residues. CDR3 loop: CASSYPRQVVSNQPQHF. CDR3 coding DNA: TGTGCCAGCAGTTACCCCCGACAGGTTGTTAGCAATCAGCCCCAGCATTTT.